This T cell receptor (beta chain) was profiled in a study of T cells in women clearing cervical HPV infection. Study summary: Donors had HPV16-related CIN3 or worse; 2 had invasive cancer. Only a few women had HLA typing results available.

All participants had a single incident cervical HPV16 infection, and prevalent HPV16 infections were excluded. Profiled with immunoSEQ multiplex PCR; TCRdb holds only in-frame clones, not every one. Recorded here are tens of thousands of clones; the top ten clones represent less than 8%. The specimen sequenced was blood buffy coat. The TCR originated in a woman between 18 and 69 years old with a cervical HPV16 infection that either progressed to CIN3+ or cleared (not recorded which).

The sequenced CDR3 bases are TGTGCCAGCAGCTTAGCCCGGGGGGGAAATTCACCC. It codes for CASSLARGGNSP. The full CDR3 protein is CASSLARGGNSPLHF. The chain joins TRBV7-8 to TRBJ1-6; a possible D gene is TRBD1 (5 bases). The read comes to an end 3 residues before the CDR3 does, leaving the germline J gene to fill in the end. Trimming removed 0 bases from V and 7 bases from J, with 10 bases in between. This CDR3 has 15 residues. Germline CDR1 SGHVS, CDR2 FQNEAQ.